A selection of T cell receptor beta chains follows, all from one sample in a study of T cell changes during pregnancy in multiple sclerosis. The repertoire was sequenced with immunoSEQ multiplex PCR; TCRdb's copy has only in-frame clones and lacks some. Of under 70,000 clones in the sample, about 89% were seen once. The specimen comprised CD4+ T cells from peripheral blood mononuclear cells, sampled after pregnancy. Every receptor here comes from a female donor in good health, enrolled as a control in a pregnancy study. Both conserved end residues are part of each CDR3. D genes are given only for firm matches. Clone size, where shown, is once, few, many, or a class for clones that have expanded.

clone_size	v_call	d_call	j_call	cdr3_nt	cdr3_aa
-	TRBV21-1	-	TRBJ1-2	TGTGCCAGCAGCACTTGCAGGGGGCGAAACTATGGCTACACCTTC	CASSTCRGRNYGYTF
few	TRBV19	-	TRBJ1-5	TGTGCCAGTAGAACAGGGTTCTCCAATCAGCCCCAGCATTTT	CASRTGFSNQPQHF
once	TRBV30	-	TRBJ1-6	TGTGCCTGGAGTGTACGGGGAGACAATACTCCCCTCCACTTT	CAWSVRGDNTPLHF
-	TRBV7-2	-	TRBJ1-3	TGTGCCAGCAGCTTAGCTAGCTCTGGAAACACCATATATTTT	CASSLASSGNTIYF
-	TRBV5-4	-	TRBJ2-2	TGTGCCAGCAGCTTGGACAGGGTTACTCCCGGGGAGCTGTTTTTT	CASSLDRVTPGELFF
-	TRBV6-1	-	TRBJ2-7	TGTGCCAGCAAAGGTCAGATGAAAGGCGGCTACGAGCAGTACTTC	CASKGQMKGGYEQYF
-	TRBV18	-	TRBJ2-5	TGTGCCAGCTCACGCACCGGGGGCCAAGAGACCCAGTACTTC	CASSRTGGQETQYF
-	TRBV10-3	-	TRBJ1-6	TGTGCCATCAGTCCCTCGGTCGGTCTGAATTCACCCCTCCACTTT	CAISPSVGLNSPLHF
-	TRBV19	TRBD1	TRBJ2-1	TGTGCCAGTAGTACACAGGGGGCGTACTACAATGAGCAGTTCTTC	CASSTQGAYYNEQFF
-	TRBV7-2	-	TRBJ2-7	TGTGCCAGCAGCTTAGTTAGGGGACTCGGGTCGGGCGAGCAGTACTTC	CASSLVRGLGSGEQYF
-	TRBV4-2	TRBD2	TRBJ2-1	TGTGCCAGCAGCCAAGGTCGTAGTGCGGGGGGGCCGTTCTTC	CASSQGRSAGGPFF
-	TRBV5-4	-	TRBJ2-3	TGTGCCAGCAGCTTCTATGTCGGGACATCAAGTGATACGCAGTATTTT	CASSFYVGTSSDTQYF
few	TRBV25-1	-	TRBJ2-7	TGTGCCAGCAGTGAGCCAGGGTTGTCGACATACGAGCAGTACTTC	CASSEPGLSTYEQYF
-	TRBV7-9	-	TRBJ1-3	TGTGCCAGCAGCTTGTCGGGACACCCCTCTGGAAACACCATATATTTT	CASSLSGHPSGNTIYF
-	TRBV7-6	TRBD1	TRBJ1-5	TGTGCCAGCAGCTCCTGGCCCAGGGGGAGCAATCAGCCCCAGCATTTT	CASSSWPRGSNQPQHF
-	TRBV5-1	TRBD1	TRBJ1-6	TGCGCCAGCAGCTGGGGGACAGGAACAAATTCACCCCTCCACTTT	CASSWGTGTNSPLHF
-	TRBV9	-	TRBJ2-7	TGTGCCAGCAGCCCGAGGGGAGGCTGGACGGCGTCCTACGAGCAGTACTTC	CASSPRGGWTASYEQYF
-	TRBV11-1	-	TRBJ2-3	TGTGCCAGCAGCTTACACAGAACGGATACGCAGTATTTT	CASSLHRTDTQYF
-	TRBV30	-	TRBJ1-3	TGTGCCTGGAGTGTAGGCGGAAAGGGAGAGAAAAAAACCATATATTTT	CAWSVGGKGEKKTIYF
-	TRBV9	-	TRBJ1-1	TGTGCCAGCAGCGCAGACAGGACCGCCACTGAAGCTTTCTTT	CASSADRTATEAFF
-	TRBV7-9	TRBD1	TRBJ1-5	TGTGCCAGCAGTCCCGGGACAGGGTTCCTCAATCAGCCCCAGCATTTT	CASSPGTGFLNQPQHF
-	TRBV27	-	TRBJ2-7	TGTGCCAGCAGTTTATCTCTTCGTGGGCAGTCCTACGAGCAGTACTTC	CASSLSLRGQSYEQYF
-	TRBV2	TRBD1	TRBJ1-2	TGTGCCAGCGGTAGGACAGGGGGTCCCTATGGCTACACCTTC	CASGRTGGPYGYTF
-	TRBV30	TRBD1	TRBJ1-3	TGTGCCTGGAGTAACAGGGGGCTCGGAAACACCATATATTTT	CAWSNRGLGNTIYF
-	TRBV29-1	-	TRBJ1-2	TGCAGCGTCGCGACGGGGGGGGGCAATGATGGCTACACCTTC	CSVATGGGNDGYTF
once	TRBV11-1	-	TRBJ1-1	TGTGCCAGCAGCTTAGTCAGGAACACTGAAGCTTTCTTT	CASSLVRNTEAFF
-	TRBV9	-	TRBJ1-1	TGTGCCAGCAGCGTAGGAGGGATAGCGAACACTGAAGCTTTCTTT	CASSVGGIANTEAFF
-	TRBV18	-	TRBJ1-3	TGTGCCAGCTCACCCCCGCAGAACACCATATATTTT	CASSPPQNTIYF
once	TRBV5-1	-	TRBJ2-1	TGCGCCAGCAGCTTGGAGGCGGGGCGCCCGGGAATCAATGAGCAGTTCTTC	CASSLEAGRPGINEQFF
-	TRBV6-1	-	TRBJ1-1	TGTGCCAGCAGTGAATTAAGCAGGGTTGCTCAAGCTTTCTTT	CASSELSRVAQAFF
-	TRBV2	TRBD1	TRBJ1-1	TGTGCCAGCAGAAAGACAGGGGGCGGCACTGAAGCTTTCTTT	CASRKTGGGTEAFF
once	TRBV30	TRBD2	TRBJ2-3	TGTGCCTGGAGGACTAGCGGGGCAGATACGCAGTATTTT	CAWRTSGADTQYF
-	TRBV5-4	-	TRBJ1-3	TGTGCCAGCAGCCCGGGGGGCTCTGGAAACACCATATATTTT	CASSPGGSGNTIYF
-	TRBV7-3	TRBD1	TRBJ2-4	TGTGCCAGCAGCTCGACAGGGGCGGAAAACATTCAGTACTTC	CASSSTGAENIQYF
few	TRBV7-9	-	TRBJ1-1	TGTGCCAGCAGCACGCGGGAAGTCATGAACACTGAAGCTTTCTTT	CASSTREVMNTEAFF
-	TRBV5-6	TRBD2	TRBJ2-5	TGTGCCAGCAGCTGGAGACTAGCGTCGGGAGAGACCCAGTACTTC	CASSWRLASGETQYF
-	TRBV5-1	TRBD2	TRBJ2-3	TGCGCCAGCAGCTTGGAACAGCGGGGGGGCCTAGATACGCAGTATTTT	CASSLEQRGGLDTQYF
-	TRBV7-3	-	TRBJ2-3	TGTGCCAGCAGCCCTCGGGAGAGTCGTGATACGCAGTATTTT	CASSPRESRDTQYF
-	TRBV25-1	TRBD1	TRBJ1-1	TGTGCCAGCAGTGAGCCCGGGACAGGTATTGAAGCTTTCTTT	CASSEPGTGIEAFF
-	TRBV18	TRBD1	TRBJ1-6	TGTGCCAGCTCACCACCGACAGGGGGAAATTCACCCCTCCACTTT	CASSPPTGGNSPLHF
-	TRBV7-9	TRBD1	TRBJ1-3	TGTGCCAGCAGCTGGGGACAGGGGGCGAACACCATATATTTT	CASSWGQGANTIYF
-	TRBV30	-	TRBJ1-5	TGTGCCTACGACAGAACCAATCAGCCCCAGCATTTT	CAYDRTNQPQHF
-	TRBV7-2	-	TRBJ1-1	TGTGCCAGCAGCTTGAGTGTAAACACTGAAGCTTTCTTT	CASSLSVNTEAFF
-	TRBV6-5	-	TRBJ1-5	TGTGCCAGCAGCCGCGGACAGTACAATCAGCCCCAGCATTTT	CASSRGQYNQPQHF
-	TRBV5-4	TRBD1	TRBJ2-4	TGTGCCAGCAGCTTGGGGGACAGGGCGGGTCTTCAGTACTTC	CASSLGDRAGLQYF
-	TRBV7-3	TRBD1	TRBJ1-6	TGTGCCAGCGGGACAGGGCAGCATTCACCCCTCCACTTT	CASGTGQHSPLHF
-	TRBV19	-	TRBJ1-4	TGTGCCAGTAGTAGTCCACTTTGGACCCCCGGGGATGAAAAACTGTTTTTT	CASSSPLWTPGDEKLFF
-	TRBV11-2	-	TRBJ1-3	TGTGCCAGCAGCTTATCGGGAGCCTCTGGAAACACCATATATTTT	CASSLSGASGNTIYF
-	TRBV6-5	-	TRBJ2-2	TGTGCCAGCAGTTACGTTACGCTAGGCACCGGGGAGCTGTTTTTT	CASSYVTLGTGELFF
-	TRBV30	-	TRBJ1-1	TGTGCCTGGAATCCGGACAGCATGAACACTGAAGCTTTCTTT	CAWNPDSMNTEAFF
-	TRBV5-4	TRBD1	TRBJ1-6	TGTGCCAGCAGCCTACAGGACAGGGGGGATTCACCCCTCCACTTT	CASSLQDRGDSPLHF
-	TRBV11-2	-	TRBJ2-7	TGTGCCAGCAGCCTAGATCCCGGGTTATCCTACGAGCAGTACTTC	CASSLDPGLSYEQYF
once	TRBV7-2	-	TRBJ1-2	TGTGCCAGCAGCGCCGCAAGTATGGGACATAGTTTGTATGGCTACACCTTC	CASSAASMGHSLYGYTF